A selection of T cell receptor beta chains follows, all from one sample in a study of T-cell memory formation after mild COVID-19. TCRdb reprocessed the 5' RACE reads with MiXCR, giving one entry per CDR3 protein. The sample has approximately 51,000 distinct CDR3 sequences; 9.3% are singletons. Sequenced: PBMCs or a T cell subset sorted from them (not recorded which). The receptors shown here come from an adult woman who had mild COVID-19 (a few samples of this study predate the infection). Cell type and time point are not known. Both conserved end residues are part of each CDR3. D genes are given only for firm matches. Not every row has a clone size; where given, it reads once, few, many or a size class.

NA,NA,TRBV11-2,TRBJ1-4,TGTGCCAGCAGCCCATACGGGGGGATGACTAATGAAAAACTGTTTTTT,CASSPYGGMTNEKLFF
TRBD1,few,TRBV5-4,TRBJ1-1,TGTGCCAGCAGCCGGGACAGGGGTACTGAAGCTTTCTTT,CASSRDRGTEAFF
TRBD1,NA,TRBV7-2,TRBJ1-2,TGTGCCAGCAGCTTTGACAGGGCGAGCAATGGCTACACCTTC,CASSFDRASNGYTF
TRBD2,few,TRBV11-2,TRBJ2-3,TGTGCCAGCAGCAAGACTAGCGGGGGGGCCGAGAGCTCAGATACGCAGTATTTT,CASSKTSGGAESSDTQYF
TRBD2,NA,TRBV7-2,TRBJ2-3,TGTGCCAGCAGCTTAACCTTGACTAGCGGGGGGGCAGATACGCAGTATTTT,CASSLTLTSGGADTQYF
NA,NA,TRBV27,TRBJ1-1,TGTGCCAGCAGTTTGTGGGACGCGTCGGTTGTGAACACTGAAGCTTTCTTT,CASSLWDASVVNTEAFF
NA,NA,TRBV5-1,TRBJ1-2,TGCGCCAGCAGCTTGGGAGGGGTTGACTATGGCTACACCTTC,CASSLGGVDYGYTF
NA,few,TRBV2,TRBJ2-2,TGTGCCAGCAGTTCGGGGTCGCGCACCGGGGAGCTGTTTTTT,CASSSGSRTGELFF
NA,NA,TRBV7-9,TRBJ2-7,TGTGCCAGCCTTCGACTGGGGTCCTACGAGCAGTACTTC,CASLRLGSYEQYF
NA,few,TRBV7-6,TRBJ2-2,TGTGCCAGCGGCTCGAACACCGGGGAGCTGTTTTTT,CASGSNTGELFF
NA,NA,TRBV15,TRBJ2-2,TGTGCCACCAGCAGAGATCGCGGTGATACCGGGGAGCTGTTTTTT,CATSRDRGDTGELFF
TRBD1,NA,TRBV5-1,TRBJ2-2,TGCGCCAGCAGAGTCTTAGTAGGACAGGGCGTGAACACCGGGGAGCTGTTTTTT,CASRVLVGQGVNTGELFF
TRBD2,few,TRBV7-2,TRBJ2-1,TGTGCCAGCAGCTTTACTGGGACTAGCGGAAAGTATGAGCAGTTCTTC,CASSFTGTSGKYEQFF
NA,few,TRBV9,TRBJ1-1,TGTGCCAGCAGCGTTGGGTCTGACACTGAAGCTTTCTTT,CASSVGSDTEAFF
NA,NA,TRBV20-1,TRBJ1-3,TGCAGTGCTAGATCCCTAAAAGGAAACACCATATATTTT,CSARSLKGNTIYF
NA,many,TRBV10-1,TRBJ2-2,TGCGCCAGCAGTGTAGGCCTGGGGGGTGCAACAATCCCATCGAACACCGGGGAGCTGTTTTTT,CASSVGLGGATIPSNTGELFF
TRBD2,many,TRBV4-2,TRBJ2-1,TGTGCCAGCAGCCAGGCAAGCGGGGGGCCTCTCAATGAGCAGTTCTTC,CASSQASGGPLNEQFF
NA,few,TRBV5-1,TRBJ1-2,TGCGCCAGCAGCCAATCAGGGTCTAACTATGGCTACACCTTC,CASSQSGSNYGYTF
NA,NA,TRBV3-1,TRBJ1-1,TGTGCCAGCAGCCACAACGGGCCGAACACTGAAGCTTTCTTT,CASSHNGPNTEAFF
TRBD1,few,TRBV11-1,TRBJ1-1,TGTGCCAGCAGCCCTCCGGGACAGCTGAACACTGAAGCTTTCTTT,CASSPPGQLNTEAFF
NA,few,TRBV29-1,TRBJ2-2,TGCAGCGTTGACAGGGATCGAACCGGGGAGCTGTTTTTT,CSVDRDRTGELFF
NA,NA,TRBV7-8,TRBJ2-4,TGTGCCAGCAGCTTAGACGGGCCCTTAAAAAACATTCAGTACTTC,CASSLDGPLKNIQYF
NA,many,TRBV12-3/TRBV12-4,TRBJ2-7,TGTGCCAGCAAATCTCTGGGTTACGAGCAGTACTTC,CASKSLGYEQYF
TRBD2,few,TRBV24-1,TRBJ2-1,TGTGCCACCAGTGATTCCGGGACTATGAGGTATGAGCAGTTCTTC,CATSDSGTMRYEQFF
TRBD2,many,TRBV25-1,TRBJ2-7,TGTGCCAGCGGGGGGGGGTCGGAGGGAGTAGAGCAGTACTTC,CASGGGSEGVEQYF
NA,many,TRBV11-2,TRBJ2-3,TGTGCCAGCACCTTGGAGGGCGGGGCTTTGGGGGGGCAGTATTTT,CASTLEGGALGGQYF
NA,few,TRBV2,TRBJ2-3,TGTGCCAGCAGTGAAGGTCCAGGGACAGATACGCAGTATTTT,CASSEGPGTDTQYF
NA,few,TRBV24-1,TRBJ1-5,TGTGCCACCAGTAATGGGCTTAGCAATCAGCCCCAGCATTTT,CATSNGLSNQPQHF
TRBD2,few,TRBV12-3/TRBV12-4,TRBJ2-2,TGTGCCAGCAACCTAGCGGGACCGAACACCGGGGAGCTGTTTTTT,CASNLAGPNTGELFF
NA,once,TRBV5-1,TRBJ2-7,TGCGCCAGCAGCTTGGAGGGGGTAGAGGGCCACGAGCAGTACTTC,CASSLEGVEGHEQYF
NA,NA,TRBV3-1,TRBJ2-1,TGTGCCAGCAGCCAAGATTTCAGGGGCGATGAGCAGTTCTTC,CASSQDFRGDEQFF
TRBD1,few,TRBV12-3/TRBV12-4,TRBJ1-2,TGTGCCAGCAGTTTTAGTCCGACAGGGCTAAAAGGCTACACCTTC,CASSFSPTGLKGYTF
TRBD1,NA,TRBV11-2,TRBJ1-2,TGTGCCAGCAGCTTAGAGGCAGGGGGCTATGGCTACACCTTC,CASSLEAGGYGYTF
NA,many,TRBV2,TRBJ2-1,TGTGCCAGCAATCATGGCAACTCCTACAATGAGCAGTTCTTC,CASNHGNSYNEQFF
NA,few,TRBV20-1,TRBJ1-4,TGCAGTGCCCTAGGTCTGGCAGATCGCGGAGAAAAACTGTTTTTT,CSALGLADRGEKLFF
NA,NA,TRBV6-2/TRBV6-3,TRBJ2-1,TGTGCCAGCAGTTACTCCTTGCTACTAGACCAGTCCAATGAGCAGTTCTTC,CASSYSLLLDQSNEQFF
NA,few,TRBV4-2,TRBJ1-6,TGTGCCAGCAGCCCGACGACGGGAGGAGGGTCACCCCTCCACTTT,CASSPTTGGGSPLHF
NA,many,TRBV20-1,TRBJ2-3,TGCAGTGCTAAGGCGGGGGCTCCAGATACGCAGTATTTT,CSAKAGAPDTQYF
TRBD2,many,TRBV5-4,TRBJ2-7,TGTGCCAGCAGCTTGGGAAGCGGGGGGCGATCCTACGAGCAGTACTTC,CASSLGSGGRSYEQYF
TRBD1,NA,TRBV7-2,TRBJ1-4,TGTGCCAGCAGCTTCCTAGGAGGGGGCTGGGAGGAAAAACTGTTTTTT,CASSFLGGGWEEKLFF
NA,NA,TRBV18,TRBJ1-3,TGTGCCAGCTCACCATTTTTGGGTGACACCATATATTTT,CASSPFLGDTIYF
TRBD1,many,TRBV24-1,TRBJ2-1,TGTGCCACCAGCCCCCGGGACAGGGACTACAATGAGCAGTTCTTC,CATSPRDRDYNEQFF
TRBD2,few,TRBV20-1,TRBJ2-5,TGCAGTGCTAGTAGCGGGGGGGTCCGCTTGACCCAGTACTTC,CSASSGGVRLTQYF
NA,few,TRBV6-5,TRBJ2-1,TGTGCCAGCAGTTCGCGTGGGACCCCGGCAAATGAGCAGTTCTTC,CASSSRGTPANEQFF
TRBD1,NA,TRBV24-1,TRBJ1-4,TGTGCCACCAGTGATTCAGGACAGGATGAGGCAAAACTGTTTTTT,CATSDSGQDEAKLFF
NA,NA,TRBV7-3,TRBJ1-1,TGTGCCAGCAGCCCGGGACGAGCCAACACTGAAGCTTTCTTT,CASSPGRANTEAFF
NA,NA,TRBV4-1,TRBJ2-3,TGCGCCAGCAGCCTTGGACAGAACACGGATACGCAGTATTTT,CASSLGQNTDTQYF
NA,NA,TRBV5-1,TRBJ2-7,TGCGCCAGCAGCCTGGGACCGGAAGGGGAGAAGTACTTC,CASSLGPEGEKYF
NA,few,TRBV5-1,TRBJ1-1,TGCGCCAGCAGCTCGGGGAACACTGAAGCTTTCTTT,CASSSGNTEAFF
NA,NA,TRBV20-1,TRBJ2-1,TGCAGTGCTATTTCCCGGGGAAGCTCCTACAATGAGCAGTTCTTC,CSAISRGSSYNEQFF
NA,many,TRBV7-9,TRBJ2-1,TGTGCCAGCAGCTTGTTACCCCCACGGAATGAGCAGTTCTTC,CASSLLPPRNEQFF
NA,many,TRBV10-3,TRBJ2-1,TGTGCCATCAGTGAGAGGAATGAGCAGTTCTTC,CAISERNEQFF
NA,NA,TRBV4-2,TRBJ2-7,TGTGCCAGCAGCCAAGCCCCGGCCTACGAGCAGTACTTC,CASSQAPAYEQYF
NA,NA,TRBV29-1,TRBJ1-2,TGCAGCGTTGACGATGGCTACACCTTC,CSVDDGYTF